This TCR beta chain is from a study of blood T cell repertoires in COVID-19. V was cut by 5 bases and J by 3 bases, with 11 bases left in between. CDR1 and CDR2 from the germline V gene are MNHEY and SMNVEV (reference sequence). The CDR3 is 15 residues long. Adults between roughly 18 and 95 years of age took part from 24 US areas. This clone was picked up one time. TCRdb's table, derived via immunoSEQ multiplex PCR, lists solely in-frame clones and lacks some. The data show some 510,000 clones, with around 89% seen just once and over 1.5% held by the top ten. Sample: PBMCs or T cells enriched from blood (not recorded which). V and J are TRBV27 and TRBJ1-6; no definite D call. The receptor's source is a woman aged 40 to 49 who had recovered from COVID-19. The CDR3 DNA follows: TGTGCCAGCAGTCCCCAGGTCGGCTATAATTCACCCCTCCACTTT. Its translation is CASSPQVGYNSPLHF.